These 8 T cell receptor beta chains came from one sample sequenced in a study of T-cell memory formation after mild COVID-19. TCRdb redid the calling of the 5' RACE reads with MiXCR, one entry per CDR3 protein. The top ten hold around 8.1% of the sample, which has 550,000 to 650,000 distinct CDR3 sequences, about 18% seen once. The sample was PBMCs or a T cell subset sorted from them (not recorded which). The receptors here all came from an adult woman who had mild COVID-19 (a few samples of this study predate the infection). Cell type and time point are not known.

This clonotype was detected many times. The J gene is TRBJ2-2, the V gene TRBV5-1, with D perhaps matching TRBD1 (6 bases). The CDR3 is made up of 13 amino acids. V was clipped by 6 bases and J by 3 bases, with 9 bases between them. Germline loops: CDR1 SGHRS, CDR2 YFSETQ. The CDR3 DNA is TGCGCCAGCATGAACAGGGACACCGGGGAGCTGTTTTTT. Encoded protein: CASMNRDTGELFF.

This clonotype was seen a few times. V gene TRBV4-3 combines with J gene TRBJ1-4, with 9 bases that match TRBD1. V shed 4 bases and J 4 bases; nucleotides not matched to a gene: 7. Germline loops: CDR1 LGHNA, CDR2 YSLEER. The CDR3 runs to 16 residues. In DNA form, the CDR3 reads TGCGCCAGCAGCCGCGGGACAGGGTCCCTTAATGAAAAACTGTTTTTT. Encoded protein: CASSRGTGSLNEKLFF.

V usage is TRBV4-1 and J usage is TRBJ2-3; weak D call: TRBD2 (6 bases). The CDR3 contains 17 residues. The ends were cut back, 0 bases at V and 0 bases at J, with 13 bases in the middle. Germline CDR1 and CDR2: MGHRA and YSYEKL. The CDR3 nucleotides read TGCGCCAGCAGCCAAGAGAGGCAAAGCGGGAGCACAGATACGCAGTATTTT. Protein sequence: CASSQERQSGSTDTQYF.

V gene TRBV12-3 or TRBV12-4 combines with J gene TRBJ2-7; weak D call: TRBD2 (6 bases). This CDR3 has 18 residues. Trimming cost V 5 bases and J 2 bases, with 25 bases left between them. This CDR3 is CASSPPRLGGTSTYEQYF. CDR3 coding DNA: TGTGCCAGCAGTCCCCCTCGTTTGGGAGGAACGTCAACCTACGAGCAGTACTTC.

In its sample, this clonotype was seen many times. The chain links TRBV5-1 to TRBJ2-6; D is ambiguous. The germline CDR1 and CDR2 sequences are SGHRS and YFSETQ. The V end lost 0 bases, the J end lost 0 bases, and 7 bases lay between the germline ends. This CDR3 contains 16 residues. This CDR3 is CASSLDGNSGANVLTF. Written as DNA, the CDR3 is TGCGCCAGCAGCTTGGACGGCAACTCTGGGGCCAACGTCCTGACTTTC.

The table lists this clonotype with a few counts. The genes are TRBV10-2 and TRBJ2-7; D is undetermined. Germline V lookup: CDR1 WSHSY, CDR2 SAAADI. The CDR3 runs 11 residues. V was pared by 5 bases and J by 5 bases, with 7 bases between. The CDR3 sequence is CASSQTNEQYF. The CDR3 DNA reads TGCGCCAGCAGTCAGACGAACGAGCAGTACTTC.

The CDR3 spells CAISEGGLGGYTF. In nucleotides, the CDR3 is TGTGCCATCAGTGAAGGGGGGCTTGGTGGCTACACCTTC. The chain has TRBV10-3 and TRBJ1-2; D is possibly TRBD1 (6 bases). Germline CDR1 is ENHRY and CDR2 is SYGVKD. V lost 3 bases and J lost 7, with 12 bases in between. This CDR3 comprises 13 residues.

This clonotype was observed a handful of times. J is TRBJ2-7 and V is TRBV15, with D possibly being TRBD1 or TRBD2 (6 bases each). CDR1 is LNHNV, CDR2 YYDKDF, per germline (reference sequence). The CDR3 spans 15 residues. V lost 0 bases to trimming and J lost 5 bases, with 14 bases between them. Here the CDR3 DNA reads TGTGCCACCAGCAGAGATCCGGGGGCCATCGACGAGCAGTACTTC. The encoded protein is CATSRDPGAIDEQYF.